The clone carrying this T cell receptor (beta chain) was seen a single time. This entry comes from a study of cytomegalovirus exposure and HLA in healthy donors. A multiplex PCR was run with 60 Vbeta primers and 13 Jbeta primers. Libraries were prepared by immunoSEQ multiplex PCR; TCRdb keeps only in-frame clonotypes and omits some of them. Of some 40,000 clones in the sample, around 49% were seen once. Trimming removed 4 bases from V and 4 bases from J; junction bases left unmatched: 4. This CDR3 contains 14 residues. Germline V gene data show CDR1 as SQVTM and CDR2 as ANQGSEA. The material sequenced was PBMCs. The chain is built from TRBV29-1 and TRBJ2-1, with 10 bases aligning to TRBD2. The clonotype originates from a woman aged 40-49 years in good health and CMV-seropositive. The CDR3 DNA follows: TGCAGCGTTGGGCGGACTAGCGGTTACAATGAGCAGTTCTTC. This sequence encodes CSVGRTSGYNEQFF.